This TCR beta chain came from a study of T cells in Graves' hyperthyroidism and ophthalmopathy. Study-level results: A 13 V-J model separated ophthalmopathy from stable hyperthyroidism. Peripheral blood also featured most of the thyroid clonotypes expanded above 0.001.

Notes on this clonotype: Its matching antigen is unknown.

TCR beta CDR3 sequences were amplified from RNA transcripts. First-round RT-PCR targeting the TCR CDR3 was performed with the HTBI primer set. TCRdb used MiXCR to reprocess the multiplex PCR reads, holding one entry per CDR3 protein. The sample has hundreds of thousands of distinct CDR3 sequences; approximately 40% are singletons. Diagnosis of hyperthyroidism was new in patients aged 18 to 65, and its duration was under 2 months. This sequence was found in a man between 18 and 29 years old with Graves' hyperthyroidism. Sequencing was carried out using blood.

The CDR3 is CASGEKSGANVLTF. As DNA, the CDR3 is TGTGCCAGCGGAGAGAAATCTGGGGCCAACGTCCTGACTTTC. The chain joins TRBV2 to TRBJ2-6; D gene uncertain. V lost 8 bases, J lost 1 base, and 9 bases lay in between. CDR1 is SNHLY and CDR2 is FYNNEI in the germline V gene. CDR3 length equals 14 residues.